A single sample gave rise to the 7 T cell receptor beta chains below, sequenced in a study of blood T cell repertoires in COVID-19. Assay used: immunoSEQ multiplex PCR; TCRdb lists only in-frame clones, some missing. This sample has about 88,000 clones, with roughly nine tenths found just once. The sequenced sample was peripheral blood. Every receptor here comes from a woman aged 55-69 years with COVID-19, enrolled during active disease.

The chain has TRBV15 and TRBJ1-1; D is unresolved. The CDR3 runs 14 residues. Trimming cost V 1 base and J 1 base, with 7 bases left between them. In germline, CDR1 is LNHNV, CDR2 YYDKDF (reference sequence). The DNA of the CDR3 is TGTGCCACCAGCAGAGGTTACGGGAACACTGAAGCTTTCTTT. This sequence encodes CATSRGYGNTEAFF.

V gene TRBV10-2 combines with J gene TRBJ1-3; 8 positions match TRBD1. J was trimmed by 4 bases and V by 7 bases; bases with no gene match: 3. The length of the CDR3 is 13 residues. From germline, CDR1 is WSHSY and CDR2 SAAADI. The CDR3 coding sequence is TGCGCCAGCAAAGGACAGGGCGGAAACACCATATATTTT. Translating it yields CASKGQGGNTIYF.

The chain combines TRBV9 with TRBJ1-1; possibly TRBD1 for D (5 bases). CDR3 size: 16 residues. V was clipped by 4 bases and J by 2 bases, with 18 bases between them. Germline V lookup: CDR1 SGDLS, CDR2 YYNGEE. This CDR3 reads CASSPRLGTGNTEAFF. CDR3 bases: TGTGCCAGCAGCCCTCGACTCGGAACAGGCAACACTGAAGCTTTCTTT.

The V and J genes are TRBV5-8 and TRBJ1-2; unclear D gene. The V gene lost 0 bases and the J gene lost 4 bases, with 16 bases spanning the gap. Germline loops: CDR1 SGHTS, CDR2 YDEGEE. This CDR3 is 16 amino acids long. The CDR3 DNA reads TGTGCCAGCAGCTTGGGAGCACGTGCTTTACCCTATGGCTACACCTTC. Protein product: CASSLGARALPYGYTF.

The chain has TRBV10-3 and TRBJ2-1, with TRBD2 identical over 10 bases. With V trimmed by 3 bases and J by 7 bases, 9 bases remained unmatched. CDR1 ENHRY and CDR2 SYGVKD come from the germline V gene. The CDR3 is 16 residues long. The CDR3 is CAISDQRGGWGNEQFF. As DNA, the CDR3 is TGTGCCATCAGTGACCAGCGGGGGGGCTGGGGGAATGAGCAGTTCTTC.

The genes are TRBV5-1 and TRBJ2-7; tentatively, D is TRBD2 (6 bases). Per germline, CDR1 SGHRS and CDR2 YFSETQ. The CDR3 loop spans 11 amino acids. V lost 3 bases to trimming and J lost 9 bases, with 10 bases between them. The CDR3 loop reads CASSWGVWQYF. The CDR3 coding sequence is TGCGCCAGCAGCTGGGGGGTATGGCAGTACTTC.

As DNA, the CDR3 is TGTGCCAGCAGTCTCAGACAGGGTGCTAGCACAGATACGCAGTATTTT. It translates to CASSLRQGASTDTQYF. The chain recombines TRBV28 with TRBJ2-3, with 7 positions matching TRBD1. Germline CDR1 reads MDHEN; CDR2 reads SYDVKM. The trim removed 5 bases at V and 0 bases at J, leaving 8 bases unmatched. The CDR3 covers 16 residues.